This T cell receptor (beta chain) was found in a study of cytomegalovirus exposure and HLA in healthy donors. With 2 bases clipped from V and 3 bases from J, the junction kept 3 bases outside the gene matches. This CDR3 contains 15 residues. Germline CDR1 SGHAT, CDR2 FQDESV (reference sequence). In the PCR, 60 Vbeta and 13 Jbeta primers were used. Profiling relied on immunoSEQ multiplex PCR, and the TCRdb table lists in-frame clones only, not all of them. The sample consists of approximately 190,000 clones, approximately 78% of them appearing once. This clone appeared a single time. Antigen unknown. Study findings and constraints: Follow-up analysis found HLA locus-dependent TCR association rates, highest for DRB1 and lowest for HLA-C. CMV serostatus stood as the only immune exposure information on hand. At a 0.05 false discovery rate, a later analysis found 15,000 to 20,000 TCR beta sequences to be associated with HLA alleles.

Sequenced input: PBMCs. The sequence was collected from a woman aged 18-29 years in good health and CMV-seronegative. The chain couples TRBV11-1 to TRBJ2-1; 8 bases fit TRBD1. CDR3: CASSLTGGSYNEQFF. The CDR3 DNA is TGTGCCAGCAGCTTAACAGGGGGTAGCTACAATGAGCAGTTCTTC. The full variable domain, rest sourced from reference TRBV11-1 and TRBJ2-1, is EAEVAQSPRYKITEKSQAVAFWCDPISGHATLYWYRQILGQGPELLVQFQDESVVDDSQLPKDRFSAERLKGVDSTLKIQPAELGDSAMYLCASSLTGGSYNEQFFGPGTRLTVL.